The 10 T cell receptor beta chains in this list originate from one sample, sequenced in a study of T-cell reconstitution after alpha-beta-depleted transplantation in children. TCRbeta library preparation incorporated unique molecular identifiers. A single record per CDR3 protein comes from TCRdb applying MiXCR to the PCR reads. This sample has about 78,000 distinct CDR3 sequences, with 11% to 15% found just once. Sequenced here: PBMCs, mostly from graft donor cells, sampled 180 days after TCRalphabeta/CD19-depleted stem cell transplant. Receptors were obtained from a male patient aged 2-15 years who had a stem cell transplant for acute lymphoblastic leukemia, so the T cells may come from the graft donor.

The genes are TRBV11-3 and TRBJ2-5; D possibly corresponds to TRBD1 (5 bases). Germline-derived CDR1 and CDR2 are SGHNT and YENEEA. V lost 7 bases and J lost 12, with 9 bases in between. The CDR3 extends over 9 amino acids. DNA of the CDR3: TGTGCCAGCATCCTCAGGGAGTACTTC. It encodes CASILREYF.

This clonotype occurred a few times. This rearrangement joins TRBV7-2 to TRBJ2-4; 8 nucleotides agree with TRBD2. This CDR3 has 16 residues. Looked up from germline, CDR1 is SGHTA and CDR2 is FQGNSA. With 5 bases clipped from V and 4 bases from J, the junction kept 10 bases outside the gene matches. CDR3 bases: TGTGCCAGCAGCCCTAGATTAGTAGCGGGAAAAAACATTCAGTACTTC. Its protein product is CASSPRLVAGKNIQYF.

This clonotype was picked up a small number of times. The V and J genes are TRBV5-8 and TRBJ2-1, with 8 bases identical to TRBD1. J gave up 8 bases and V 5 bases, and 15 bases lay outside the gene matches. The CDR3 has 16 residues. In germline, CDR1 is SGHTS, CDR2 YDEGEE. CDR3 coding DNA: TGTGCCAGCAGTCCAACAAGGACAGGGTGGGAATATGAGCAGTTCTTC. It codes for CASSPTRTGWEYEQFF.

The chain couples TRBV11-1 to TRBJ2-7; possibly TRBD2 for D (6 bases). This CDR3 is 14 amino acids long. Per germline, CDR1 SGHAT and CDR2 FQDESV (reference sequence). Deletions cut 5 bases from V and 4 bases from J, with 15 bases between. The CDR3 here is CASSEAGKMYEQYF. In DNA form, the CDR3 reads TGTGCCAGCAGCGAGGCGGGGAAGATGTACGAGCAGTACTTC.

The chain carries TRBV9 and TRBJ2-2, with D possibly being TRBD1 or TRBD2 (6 bases each). The germline gives CDR1 SGDLS, CDR2 YYNGEE. Trimming removed 0 bases from V and 5 bases from J, with 14 bases in between. There are 16 residues in the CDR3. The CDR3 loop is CASSVENQGGTGELFF. For the CDR3, the DNA is TGTGCCAGCAGCGTAGAAAATCAAGGGGGGACCGGGGAGCTGTTTTTT.

This clonotype was detected many times. The CDR3 DNA is TGTGCCAGCAGCGCCCGAGGAGCACCTAACACTGAAGCTTTCTTT. This translates into CASSARGAPNTEAFF. V usage is TRBV9 and J usage is TRBJ1-1; D unclear. The CDR3 runs 15 residues. The V gene's germline CDR1 is SGDLS and CDR2 YYNGEE. The V end was cut by 3 bases, the J end by 2 bases, with 14 bases between. The whole variable domain, filled in from reference TRBV9 and TRBJ1-1, reads DSGVTQTPKHLITATGQRVTLRCSPRSGDLSVYWYQQSLDQGLQFLIQYYNGEERAKGNILERFSAQQFPDLHSELNLSSLELGDSALYFCASSARGAPNTEAFFGQGTRLTVV.

V usage is TRBV27 and J usage is TRBJ1-2; D gene ambiguous. V lost 4 bases to trimming and J lost 5 bases, with 11 bases between them. The CDR3 spans 13 residues. Germline CDR1 and CDR2: MNHEY and SMNVEV (reference sequence). In DNA form, the CDR3 reads TGTGCCAGCAGTTCCGACATCCTATATGGCTACACCTTC. Amino acids: CASSSDILYGYTF.

This clonotype was detected many times. The chain has TRBV5-1 and TRBJ2-6, with D hard to call. The CDR3 contains 13 residues. The V end lost 7 bases, the J end lost 2 bases, and 7 bases lay between the germline ends. Per the germline V gene, CDR1 is SGHRS and CDR2 is YFSETQ. CDR3 bases: TGCGCCAGCGGTGAAACTGGGGCCAACGTCCTGACTTTC. Residues: CASGETGANVLTF. The full variable domain, with the rest looked up from reference TRBV5-1 and TRBJ2-6, is KAGVTQTPRYLIKTRGQQVTLSCSPISGHRSVSWYQQTPGQGLQFLFEYFSETQRNKGNFPGRFSGRQFSNSRSEMNVSTLELGDSALYLCASGETGANVLTFGAGSRLTVL.

The table lists this clonotype with a few counts. The chain employs TRBV12-3 or TRBV12-4 and TRBJ1-5; maybe TRBD1 (5 bases). V was shortened by 2 bases and J by 0 bases, with 14 bases between the two germline ends. This CDR3 spans 17 amino acids. This chain's CDR3 is CASSLKWGGNSNQPQHF. CDR3 sequence (DNA): TGTGCCAGCAGTTTAAAGTGGGGGGGGAATAGCAATCAGCCCCAGCATTTT.

The chain carries TRBV5-1 and TRBJ1-6, with D perhaps TRBD1 (5 bases). Germline V gene lookup returns CDR1 SGHRS and CDR2 YFSETQ. The CDR3 loop spans 14 amino acids. V was pared by 2 bases and J by 9 bases, with 12 bases between. The CDR3 DNA reads TGCGCCAGCAGCTTCCAGGGAGTCGGTTCACCCCTCCACTTT. Protein product: CASSFQGVGSPLHF.